This section outlines one T cell receptor (beta chain) sequence together with its context. Its antigen is unknown. V lost 1 base to trimming and J lost 1 base, with 14 bases between them. The CDR3 runs to 16 residues. Germline CDR1 and CDR2: SGHRS and YFSETQ. This sample was taken from a study of cytomegalovirus exposure and HLA in healthy donors. Study conclusions and caveats: Another analysis was done later, and it associated around 17,000 TCR beta sequences with HLA alleles at 0.05 false discovery rate. A later analysis linked a missense DCLRE1C variant to TCR beta V- and J-gene trimming.

The PCR was carried out with 60 Vbeta primers and 13 Jbeta primers. Per the original methods: Around 10 million of the approximately 80 million unique TCR beta chains counted in a later analysis were shared. TCRdb's copy holds only in-frame clones and misses some; the assay was immunoSEQ multiplex PCR. V, J and clone size derive from that table, while D and trimming were established from the DNA sequence. This table has about 120,000 clones, 65% to 85% appearing once. Sequenced sample: PBMCs. The chain links TRBV5-1 to TRBJ1-2; possibly TRBD1 for D (6 bases). This TCR was sampled from a woman aged 40 to 50 in good health and CMV-seropositive. CDR3 bases: TGCGCCAGCAGCTTGCAGCCAGGGGTCCGTAACTATGGCTACACCTTC. This gives the protein CASSLQPGVRNYGYTF.